This T cell receptor beta chain was identified in a study of cytotoxic CD8 clonotypes in ibrutinib-treated CLL. Study overall: With a range of 6 to 36, the median treatment time before response samples were taken was more than nine months.

This clone was counted a few times. As yet, its antigen is unknown. Depths of 1 in 200,000 to 1 in 1 million T cells were the sequencing target. This table comes from immunoSEQ multiplex PCR, and its TCRdb copy is limited to in-frame clones, with some not included. Here the sample spans tens of thousands of clones, approximately 50% being singletons. Germline V CDR1 and CDR2: SGHNT, YYREEE (reference sequence). This CDR3 is 16 amino acids long. The V and J ends lost 3 bases and 0 bases respectively, with 12 bases between them. Study-wide results and limits: Contraction or stability on treatment was seen for public clonotypes, which were uncommon. Clonality was higher at baseline than in age-matched healthy donors and tracked circulating CD8+ T-cell counts.

The source is a human donor with chronic lymphocytic leukemia. The chain joins TRBV5-4 to TRBJ2-2, with a tentative D call TRBD2 (6 bases). The source was PBMCs, collected at disease progression, from a patient treated with ibrutinib. The DNA of the CDR3 is TGTGCCAGCAGCTCGACGGGGACTGCGAACACCGGGGAGCTGTTTTTT. It is translated as CASSSTGTANTGELFF.